This section outlines one TCR beta chain sequence together with its context. Its antigen is not known. The CDR3 totals 14 residues. The junction had 3 bases not matched to a gene; V was cut back by 5 bases and J by 3 bases. The germline V gene encodes CDR1 SGHTA and CDR2 FQGNSA. The PCR employed 60 Vbeta primers together with 13 Jbeta primers. Generated by immunoSEQ multiplex PCR, the TCRdb table keeps only in-frame clones and is missing some. The data hold 150,000 or so clones, with 73% observed a single time. The data belong to a study of cytomegalovirus exposure and HLA in healthy donors. Study at large: Earlier, about 179 million T cells were analyzed, and 90 million to 140 million unique TCR beta sequences were found among them.

Regarding the study as a whole: Researchers left out some V segments, among them TRBV6-2 and TRBV6-3, as indistinguishable. Relative to equally common others, HLA-associated TCR beta chains showed greater clonal expansion in a later analysis. The availability of immune exposure information extended only to CMV serostatus.

The sample was PBMCs. V gene TRBV7-2 combines with J gene TRBJ1-2, with 10 positions matching TRBD1. The source of this sequence is a woman aged 18 to 35 in good health and CMV-seronegative. CDR3 residues: CASSPGTGDYGYTF. Here the CDR3 DNA reads TGTGCCAGCAGCCCCGGGACAGGGGACTATGGCTACACCTTC.